This TCR beta chain was sequenced during a study of blood T cell repertoires in COVID-19. All enrollees were about 18 to 95 years old and from 20 to 30 US areas. Exposed enrollees encountered a COVID-19 case at some point within 2 weeks before study entry. This CDR3 spans 13 amino acids. Looked up from germline, CDR1 is KGHSH and CDR2 is LQKENI. The V and J ends lost 5 bases and 8 bases respectively, with 12 bases between them. Per the authors' pipeline: Quantification of nucleated cells was approximated via reference gene primer amplification. The method was immunoSEQ multiplex PCR; TCRdb's version includes in-frame clones alone and lacks a portion of them. That table is the source of V, J and clone size, and D and trimming were worked out from the DNA. The table lists around 150,000 clones, approximately 80% of them singletons.

Input material: PBMCs or T cells enriched from blood (not recorded which). The chain couples TRBV18 to TRBJ1-4; D might be TRBD1 (5 bases). The clonotype comes from a man between 65 and 85 years old who had been exposed to COVID-19. CDR3: CASSSPTGEKLFF. The CDR3 nucleotides read TGTGCCAGCTCATCCCCTACAGGCGAAAAACTGTTTTTT.